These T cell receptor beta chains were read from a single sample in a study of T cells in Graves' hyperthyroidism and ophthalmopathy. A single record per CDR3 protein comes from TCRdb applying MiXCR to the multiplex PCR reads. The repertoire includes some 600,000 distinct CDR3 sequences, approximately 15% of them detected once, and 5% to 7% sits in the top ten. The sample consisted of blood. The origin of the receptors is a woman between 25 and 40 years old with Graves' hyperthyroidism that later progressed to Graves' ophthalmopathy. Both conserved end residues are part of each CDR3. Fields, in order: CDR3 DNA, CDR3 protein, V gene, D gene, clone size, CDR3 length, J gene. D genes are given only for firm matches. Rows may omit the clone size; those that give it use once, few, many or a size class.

cdr3_nt: TGTGCCAGCAGCCACCCCGACAATGAGCAGTTCTTC
cdr3_aa: CASSHPDNEQFF
v_call: TRBV3-1
d_call: .
clone_size: many
cdr3_length: 12
j_call: TRBJ2-1

cdr3_nt: TGCGCCAGCAGCTTGGCCCCTCCCGGGGATGAGCAGTTCTTC
cdr3_aa: CASSLAPPGDEQFF
v_call: TRBV5-1
d_call: .
clone_size: many
cdr3_length: 14
j_call: TRBJ2-1

cdr3_nt: TGTGCCAGCAGTGAACAGGTCGGGCAGTACTTC
cdr3_aa: CASSEQVGQYF
v_call: TRBV6-1
d_call: .
clone_size: many
cdr3_length: 11
j_call: TRBJ2-7

cdr3_nt: TGTGCCAGCAGCTCCACAAACAGGGACTATGGCTACACCTTC
cdr3_aa: CASSSTNRDYGYTF
v_call: TRBV11-3
d_call: .
clone_size: .
cdr3_length: 14
j_call: TRBJ1-2

cdr3_nt: TGTGCCAGCAGCTTAGGGGGGACAGGGCGGTACGAGCAGTACTTC
cdr3_aa: CASSLGGTGRYEQYF
v_call: TRBV11-2
d_call: TRBD1
clone_size: many
cdr3_length: 15
j_call: TRBJ2-7

cdr3_nt: TGTGCCAGCAGCCACGGACTCGCTTACGAGCAGTACTTC
cdr3_aa: CASSHGLAYEQYF
v_call: TRBV14
d_call: .
clone_size: many
cdr3_length: 13
j_call: TRBJ2-7

cdr3_nt: TGTGCCAGCAGTAAACAGGAGAACACTGAAGCTTTCTTT
cdr3_aa: CASSKQENTEAFF
v_call: TRBV12-3/TRBV12-4
d_call: .
clone_size: many
cdr3_length: 13
j_call: TRBJ1-1

cdr3_nt: TGTGCCAGCAGGCCCAAAGACACAGATACGCAGTATTTT
cdr3_aa: CASRPKDTDTQYF
v_call: TRBV12-3/TRBV12-4
d_call: .
clone_size: many
cdr3_length: 13
j_call: TRBJ2-3

cdr3_nt: TGTGCCAGCAGTGCTGCAGCAGAAAACTACAATGAGCAGTTCTTC
cdr3_aa: CASSAAAENYNEQFF
v_call: TRBV6-1
d_call: .
clone_size: many
cdr3_length: 15
j_call: TRBJ2-1

cdr3_nt: TGTGCCAGTAACACCCCCCGGGGGGATGGCTACACCTTC
cdr3_aa: CASNTPRGDGYTF
v_call: TRBV19
d_call: .
clone_size: .
cdr3_length: 13
j_call: TRBJ1-2

cdr3_nt: TGTGCCAGCAGCCGAACAGGGGAGGGCTACAATGAGCAGTTCTTC
cdr3_aa: CASSRTGEGYNEQFF
v_call: TRBV11-2
d_call: .
clone_size: many
cdr3_length: 15
j_call: TRBJ2-1

cdr3_nt: TGTGCCATCAGTGCTGGAGGGAATGGCTACACCTTC
cdr3_aa: CAISAGGNGYTF
v_call: TRBV10-3
d_call: .
clone_size: many
cdr3_length: 12
j_call: TRBJ1-2

cdr3_nt: TGTGCCATCAGTGACGGCCAGCAAGAGACCCAGTACTTC
cdr3_aa: CAISDGQQETQYF
v_call: TRBV10-3
d_call: .
clone_size: many
cdr3_length: 13
j_call: TRBJ2-5

cdr3_nt: TGTGCCACCCGATACCAACTACCGGACAATGAGCAGTTCTTC
cdr3_aa: CATRYQLPDNEQFF
v_call: TRBV19
d_call: .
clone_size: few
cdr3_length: 14
j_call: TRBJ2-1

cdr3_nt: TGTGCCAGTAGTATGGGGACAATCCTTTCGGAGGAGACCCAGTACTTC
cdr3_aa: CASSMGTILSEETQYF
v_call: TRBV19
d_call: .
clone_size: many
cdr3_length: 16
j_call: TRBJ2-5

cdr3_nt: TGTGCCACCAGTGACTCTAGTGGACAGGGAACTGGGGCCAACGTCCTGACTTTC
cdr3_aa: CATSDSSGQGTGANVLTF
v_call: TRBV24-1
d_call: TRBD1
clone_size: .
cdr3_length: 18
j_call: TRBJ2-6

cdr3_nt: TGTGCCAGCACGGGACAGGGGGCGCGAAAAACTGAAGCTTTCTTT
cdr3_aa: CASTGQGARKTEAFF
v_call: TRBV19
d_call: TRBD1
clone_size: many
cdr3_length: 15
j_call: TRBJ1-1

cdr3_nt: TGTGCCAGCAGTTTAGAAGAGCTCGGGGAGCTGTTTTTT
cdr3_aa: CASSLEELGELFF
v_call: TRBV12-3/TRBV12-4
d_call: .
clone_size: many
cdr3_length: 13
j_call: TRBJ2-2

cdr3_nt: TGTGCCTGGACGACAGGGGGAGCTTTCTTT
cdr3_aa: CAWTTGGAFF
v_call: TRBV30
d_call: TRBD1
clone_size: many
cdr3_length: 10
j_call: TRBJ1-1

cdr3_nt: TGCAGTAGCGGGAAGGAGTGGGAGACCCAGTACTTC
cdr3_aa: CSSGKEWETQYF
v_call: TRBV20-1
d_call: TRBD2
clone_size: many
cdr3_length: 12
j_call: TRBJ2-5

cdr3_nt: TGTGCCAGCACCTCAAAGGTGGGCACAGATACGCAGTATTTT
cdr3_aa: CASTSKVGTDTQYF
v_call: TRBV3-2
d_call: .
clone_size: many
cdr3_length: 14
j_call: TRBJ2-3

cdr3_nt: TGCAGTGCTAGAGATCTAGCTACTAGCGGAGCAGCCCAGGATACGCAGTATTTT
cdr3_aa: CSARDLATSGAAQDTQYF
v_call: TRBV20-1
d_call: TRBD2
clone_size: few
cdr3_length: 18
j_call: TRBJ2-3

cdr3_nt: TGTGCCAGCTCTGCAAGGGAGTCTAGCGGGAGGCTCGCAGATACGCAGTATTTT
cdr3_aa: CASSARESSGRLADTQYF
v_call: TRBV7-9
d_call: TRBD2
clone_size: many
cdr3_length: 18
j_call: TRBJ2-3

cdr3_nt: TGCAGTGCTAGGTATACCGGGACTAGCATCTACGAGCAGTACTTC
cdr3_aa: CSARYTGTSIYEQYF
v_call: TRBV20-1
d_call: TRBD2
clone_size: many
cdr3_length: 15
j_call: TRBJ2-7

cdr3_nt: TGTGCCAGCAGTTTAGCCCGGACCGATTATTTTAGCTCCTATAATTCACCCCTCCACTTT
cdr3_aa: CASSLARTDYFSSYNSPLHF
v_call: TRBV12-3/TRBV12-4
d_call: .
clone_size: many
cdr3_length: 20
j_call: TRBJ1-6

cdr3_nt: TGCAGTGCTCGCATGGGTCAAGAGACCCAGTACTTC
cdr3_aa: CSARMGQETQYF
v_call: TRBV20-1
d_call: .
clone_size: many
cdr3_length: 12
j_call: TRBJ2-5

cdr3_nt: TGCAGTGCGGGAGGAGGACTAGCGGGAGCCGGCAATGGGCAGTTCTTC
cdr3_aa: CSAGGGLAGAGNGQFF
v_call: TRBV20-1
d_call: TRBD2
clone_size: many
cdr3_length: 16
j_call: TRBJ2-1

cdr3_nt: TGTGCCAGCTCTCTACCCCGGGACAGGGGGACCTACAATGAGCAGTTCTTC
cdr3_aa: CASSLPRDRGTYNEQFF
v_call: TRBV12-3/TRBV12-4
d_call: TRBD1
clone_size: many
cdr3_length: 17
j_call: TRBJ2-1

cdr3_nt: TGTGCCAGCAGCCGTTCGACAGGGCGAACTGAAGCTTTCTTT
cdr3_aa: CASSRSTGRTEAFF
v_call: TRBV7-9
d_call: TRBD1
clone_size: many
cdr3_length: 14
j_call: TRBJ1-1

cdr3_nt: TGTGCCAGCAGCATGGAGAGACTAGCGGCTTACAATGAGCAGTTCTTC
cdr3_aa: CASSMERLAAYNEQFF
v_call: TRBV5-5
d_call: TRBD2
clone_size: few
cdr3_length: 16
j_call: TRBJ2-1

cdr3_nt: TGTGCCAGCAGCCAAGATCAGGATAGCACAGATACGCAGTATTTT
cdr3_aa: CASSQDQDSTDTQYF
v_call: TRBV3-1
d_call: .
clone_size: few
cdr3_length: 15
j_call: TRBJ2-3

cdr3_nt: TGTGCCACCAGTGACCGGGACAGTCAGGCAGATACGCAGTATTTT
cdr3_aa: CATSDRDSQADTQYF
v_call: TRBV24-1
d_call: TRBD1
clone_size: many
cdr3_length: 15
j_call: TRBJ2-3

cdr3_nt: TGTGCCAGCAGCCAAGAAGTTTCGACTAGCGGGAGGACCTACGAGCAGTACTTC
cdr3_aa: CASSQEVSTSGRTYEQYF
v_call: TRBV4-2
d_call: TRBD2
clone_size: few
cdr3_length: 18
j_call: TRBJ2-7

cdr3_nt: TGTGCCAGCAGCTTGGGTCTTAGCGGGAGTAGAACAGATACGCAGTATTTT
cdr3_aa: CASSLGLSGSRTDTQYF
v_call: TRBV11-2
d_call: TRBD2
clone_size: few
cdr3_length: 17
j_call: TRBJ2-3

cdr3_nt: TGTGCCAGCAGTTATAATGGCGGGGAGCTGTTTTTT
cdr3_aa: CASSYNGGELFF
v_call: TRBV6-2/TRBV6-3
d_call: .
clone_size: few
cdr3_length: 12
j_call: TRBJ2-2

cdr3_nt: TGTGCCAGCAGCGTAGCTCCCGGGGGGCGCGAGACCCAGTACTTC
cdr3_aa: CASSVAPGGRETQYF
v_call: TRBV9
d_call: .
clone_size: few
cdr3_length: 15
j_call: TRBJ2-5

cdr3_nt: TGTGCCAGCAGTTGGGACGGCGCAACTAATGAAAAACTGTTTTTT
cdr3_aa: CASSWDGATNEKLFF
v_call: TRBV6-1
d_call: .
clone_size: few
cdr3_length: 15
j_call: TRBJ1-4

cdr3_nt: TGCAGCGTTGTAGGACAGGGGGGAACTGAAGCTTTCTTT
cdr3_aa: CSVVGQGGTEAFF
v_call: TRBV29-1
d_call: TRBD1
clone_size: few
cdr3_length: 13
j_call: TRBJ1-1

cdr3_nt: TGTGCCAGCAGTTTATATTCAGGGAGCACCTACGAGCAGTACTTC
cdr3_aa: CASSLYSGSTYEQYF
v_call: TRBV27
d_call: .
clone_size: .
cdr3_length: 15
j_call: TRBJ2-7

cdr3_nt: TGCGCCAGCAGCCAGGTACCCGGGACTGGGGCCACCGAGCAGTACTTC
cdr3_aa: CASSQVPGTGATEQYF
v_call: TRBV4-1
d_call: .
clone_size: .
cdr3_length: 16
j_call: TRBJ2-7

cdr3_nt: TGTGCCAGCAGTATCTCAGCGGGAGGCTTTGATACGCAGTATTTT
cdr3_aa: CASSISAGGFDTQYF
v_call: TRBV2
d_call: TRBD2
clone_size: many
cdr3_length: 15
j_call: TRBJ2-3

cdr3_nt: TGTGCCAGCAGCTCAGGCCTCGAGGGGGCAAACATTCAGTACTTC
cdr3_aa: CASSSGLEGANIQYF
v_call: TRBV7-2
d_call: TRBD1
clone_size: few
cdr3_length: 15
j_call: TRBJ2-4

cdr3_nt: TGTGCCAGCAGCCAAGCAGCGGACGGCTACACCTTC
cdr3_aa: CASSQAADGYTF
v_call: TRBV3-1
d_call: .
clone_size: many
cdr3_length: 12
j_call: TRBJ1-2

cdr3_nt: TGCAGTGCTGGCGGGGAATCGGCCGGGGAGCTGTTTTTT
cdr3_aa: CSAGGESAGELFF
v_call: TRBV20-1
d_call: .
clone_size: .
cdr3_length: 13
j_call: TRBJ2-2

cdr3_nt: TGTGCCTCATACCCCGGGACTGGCTCCTACGAGCAGTACTTC
cdr3_aa: CASYPGTGSYEQYF
v_call: TRBV28
d_call: .
clone_size: .
cdr3_length: 14
j_call: TRBJ2-7

cdr3_nt: TGTGCCAGCAGCTTAGGGGACAGCCGATCCTACGAGCAGTACTTC
cdr3_aa: CASSLGDSRSYEQYF
v_call: TRBV7-9
d_call: TRBD1
clone_size: .
cdr3_length: 15
j_call: TRBJ2-7

cdr3_nt: TGTGCCACCAGTGCCGTACCGGGACAGGGGGCACAAGAGACCCAGTACTTC
cdr3_aa: CATSAVPGQGAQETQYF
v_call: TRBV24-1
d_call: TRBD1
clone_size: many
cdr3_length: 17
j_call: TRBJ2-5